Listed below are T cell receptor beta chains from one sample, sequenced in a study of blood T cell repertoires in COVID-19. Clones were read by immunoSEQ multiplex PCR, and TCRdb kept only the in-frame ones, dropping some. The sample shows 140,000 to 150,000 clones, around four fifths of them seen only once. The sample comprised peripheral blood. The receptor set was obtained from a human donor in a cohort sampled during active COVID-19. CDR3s include the opening cysteine and the closing phenylalanine or tryptophan. D genes are given only for firm matches. Clone sizes are given selectively: once, few, many, or a class where the clone is expanded.

size: -; J: TRBJ2-7; V: TRBV4-2; D: -; CDR3: CASSLAGSSYEQYF; DNA: TGTGCCAGCAGCCTCGCGGGGAGCTCCTACGAGCAGTACTTC
size: -; J: TRBJ1-2; V: TRBV19; D: -; CDR3: CASSIEAAGGYGYTF; DNA: TGTGCCAGTAGTATAGAGGCAGCCGGCGGCTATGGCTACACCTTC
size: -; J: TRBJ1-1; V: TRBV7-9; D: TRBD1; CDR3: CASSFRDRGPNTEAFF; DNA: TGTGCCAGCAGCTTCCGGGACAGGGGGCCCAACACTGAAGCTTTCTTT
size: once; J: TRBJ1-4; V: TRBV4-3; D: -; CDR3: CASSPGTGWDEKLFF; DNA: TGCGCCAGCAGCCCCGGAACAGGGTGGGATGAAAAACTGTTTTTT
size: -; J: TRBJ1-2; V: TRBV3-1/TRBV3-2; D: TRBD1; CDR3: CASSQQGALEYGYTF; DNA: TGTGCCAGCAGCCAACAGGGGGCGCTAGAGTATGGCTACACCTTC
size: -; J: TRBJ1-5; V: TRBV19; D: -; CDR3: CASSQARGEASNQPQHF; DNA: TGTGCCAGTAGTCAAGCGCGGGGGGAGGCTAGCAATCAGCCCCAGCATTTT
size: -; J: TRBJ2-1; V: TRBV6-5; D: TRBD1; CDR3: CASTEGAVYNEQFF; DNA: TGTGCCAGCACCGAGGGGGCGGTCTACAATGAGCAGTTCTTC
size: -; J: TRBJ1-6; V: TRBV6-2/TRBV6-3; D: TRBD1; CDR3: CASSWDSGGTLHF; DNA: TGTGCCAGCAGTTGGGACAGTGGGGGAACCCTCCACTTT
size: -; J: TRBJ1-5; V: TRBV7-2; D: TRBD1; CDR3: CASSLGPQGASQPQHF; DNA: TGTGCCAGCAGCTTAGGGCCCCAGGGGGCATCTCAGCCCCAGCATTTT
size: -; J: TRBJ1-5; V: TRBV6-2/TRBV6-3; D: TRBD1; CDR3: CASSPDRDQPQHF; DNA: TGTGCCAGCAGCCCAGACAGGGATCAGCCCCAGCATTTT
size: -; J: TRBJ2-3; V: TRBV5-4; D: -; CDR3: CASSPPPGHEPTDTQYF; DNA: TGTGCCAGCAGCCCGCCCCCGGGACACGAGCCCACAGATACGCAGTATTTT
size: -; J: TRBJ2-7; V: TRBV7-2; D: -; CDR3: CASSLALGGPYEQYF; DNA: TGTGCCAGCAGCTTAGCGCTTGGCGGCCCCTACGAGCAGTACTTC
size: -; J: TRBJ2-5; V: TRBV5-1; D: -; CDR3: CASSYQGHQETQYF; DNA: TGCGCCAGCAGCTATCAGGGGCACCAAGAGACCCAGTACTTC
size: few; J: TRBJ1-5; V: TRBV19; D: -; CDR3: CASSFAESANQPQHF; DNA: TGTGCCAGTAGTTTTGCGGAAAGTGCGAATCAGCCCCAGCATTTT
size: once; J: TRBJ1-1; V: TRBV7-9; D: -; CDR3: CASSLGQVRGTEAFF; DNA: TGTGCCAGCAGCTTGGGGCAGGTCCGCGGCACTGAAGCTTTCTTT
size: -; J: TRBJ1-4; V: TRBV29-1; D: -; CDR3: CSVSRGTDEKLFF; DNA: TGCAGCGTGTCCCGCGGGACCGATGAAAAACTGTTTTTT
size: -; J: TRBJ2-3; V: TRBV7-9; D: TRBD2; CDR3: CASSERSGLEVTDTQYF; DNA: TGTGCCAGCAGCGAACGATCGGGACTAGAGGTCACAGATACGCAGTATTTT
size: -; J: TRBJ1-5; V: TRBV5-1; D: TRBD1; CDR3: CASSVTGGDQPQHF; DNA: TGCGCCAGCAGCGTGACAGGGGGGGATCAGCCCCAGCATTTT
size: few; J: TRBJ1-1; V: TRBV19; D: -; CDR3: CASSSLGANTEAFF; DNA: TGTGCCAGTAGTAGCCTGGGGGCGAACACTGAAGCTTTCTTT
size: few; J: TRBJ2-3; V: TRBV18; D: TRBD2; CDR3: CASSPSSGGTDTQYF; DNA: TGTGCCAGCTCACCAAGTAGCGGGGGGACAGATACGCAGTATTTT
size: few; J: TRBJ1-3; V: TRBV30; D: -; CDR3: CAWTSQGSGNTIYF; DNA: TGTGCCTGGACCTCACAGGGATCTGGAAACACCATATATTTT
size: -; J: TRBJ2-1; V: TRBV3-1/TRBV3-2; D: -; CDR3: CASSQQGQIYNEQFF; DNA: TGTGCCAGCAGCCAACAGGGACAAATATACAATGAGCAGTTCTTC
size: -; J: TRBJ1-5; V: TRBV4-1; D: -; CDR3: CASSQDQAGVGNQPQHF; DNA: TGCGCCAGCAGCCAAGATCAGGCAGGGGTAGGCAATCAGCCCCAGCATTTT
size: once; J: TRBJ1-2; V: TRBV28; D: -; CDR3: CASRTGTSNYGYTF; DNA: TGTGCCAGCAGAACCGGGACATCTAACTATGGCTACACCTTC
size: -; J: TRBJ2-7; V: TRBV7-2; D: -; CDR3: CASSSTGISYEQYF; DNA: TGTGCCAGCAGCTCTACTGGTATCTCCTACGAGCAGTACTTC
size: once; J: TRBJ2-7; V: TRBV19; D: -; CDR3: CASSSTPSGSYEQYF; DNA: TGTGCCAGTAGTTCAACTCCGTCTGGCTCCTACGAGCAGTACTTC
size: -; J: TRBJ2-1; V: TRBV27; D: TRBD2; CDR3: CASSLWISGGNNEQFF; DNA: TGTGCCAGCAGTTTATGGATAAGCGGGGGGAACAATGAGCAGTTCTTC
size: -; J: TRBJ2-2; V: TRBV29-1; D: -; CDR3: CSVEDHRVNTGELFF; DNA: TGCAGCGTTGAAGATCACAGGGTAAACACCGGGGAGCTGTTTTTT
size: -; J: TRBJ1-5; V: TRBV2; D: -; CDR3: CASIGHKDQPQHF; DNA: TGTGCCAGCATTGGACATAAAGATCAGCCCCAGCATTTT
size: few; J: TRBJ1-1; V: TRBV6-2/TRBV6-3; D: -; CDR3: CASSYQGRWAEAFF; DNA: TGTGCCAGCAGTTACCAGGGGCGGTGGGCTGAAGCTTTCTTT
size: -; J: TRBJ2-3; V: TRBV6-5; D: TRBD1; CDR3: CASIKQGAWDTQYF; DNA: TGTGCCAGCATAAAACAGGGGGCATGGGATACGCAGTATTTT
size: -; J: TRBJ1-2; V: TRBV5-1; D: TRBD1; CDR3: CASSLNGQGIYGYTF; DNA: TGCGCCAGCAGCTTGAATGGACAGGGGATCTATGGCTACACCTTC
size: -; J: TRBJ2-5; V: TRBV10-3; D: TRBD1; CDR3: CAISESSTGEETQYF; DNA: TGTGCCATCAGTGAGTCGTCGACAGGGGAAGAGACCCAGTACTTC
size: once; J: TRBJ2-2; V: TRBV7-8; D: TRBD1; CDR3: CASRRTGVAGELFF; DNA: TGTGCCAGCAGGCGGACAGGGGTCGCCGGGGAGCTGTTTTTT
size: -; J: TRBJ1-3; V: TRBV28; D: TRBD1; CDR3: CASTAGTGGSGNTIYF; DNA: TGTGCCAGCACTGCCGGGACAGGGGGTTCTGGAAACACCATATATTTT
size: once; J: TRBJ1-1; V: TRBV5-1; D: -; CDR3: CASSLEGQNTEAFF; DNA: TGCGCCAGCAGCTTGGAGGGGCAGAACACTGAAGCTTTCTTT
size: once; J: TRBJ1-3; V: TRBV19; D: TRBD1; CDR3: CASTPGGTGKVGNTIYF; DNA: TGTGCCAGTACCCCTGGGGGGACAGGGAAGGTTGGAAACACCATATATTTT
size: -; J: TRBJ1-1; V: TRBV9; D: TRBD1; CDR3: CASSPRGPALYTEAFF; DNA: TGTGCCAGCAGCCCCAGGGGGCCGGCGCTGTACACTGAAGCTTTCTTT
size: -; J: TRBJ2-7; V: TRBV6-1; D: TRBD1; CDR3: CASRDRGRYEQYF; DNA: TGTGCCAGCCGTGACAGGGGGAGATACGAGCAGTACTTC
size: -; J: TRBJ1-5; V: TRBV9; D: TRBD1; CDR3: CASSVGQGGGNQPQHF; DNA: TGTGCCAGCAGCGTAGGACAGGGAGGCGGCAATCAGCCCCAGCATTTT
size: few; J: TRBJ1-2; V: TRBV4-1; D: -; CDR3: CASSQDRSSNYGYTF; DNA: TGCGCCAGCAGCCAAGATCGGAGCAGTAACTATGGCTACACCTTC
size: -; J: TRBJ1-5; V: TRBV21-1; D: -; CDR3: CASSTYRGVSNQPQHF; DNA: TGTGCCAGCAGCACGTACAGGGGAGTTAGTAATCAGCCCCAGCATTTT
size: -; J: TRBJ1-2; V: TRBV10-3; D: TRBD1; CDR3: CAISESVGQGHGYTF; DNA: TGTGCCATCAGTGAGTCGGTAGGACAGGGTCATGGCTACACCTTC
size: -; J: TRBJ1-2; V: TRBV4-2; D: -; CDR3: CASSTRHQDRAYGYTF; DNA: TGTGCCAGCAGCACCAGACACCAGGACAGAGCCTATGGCTACACCTTC
size: -; J: TRBJ1-1; V: TRBV10-2; D: -; CDR3: CASSAGGGTEAFF; DNA: TGCGCCAGCAGTGCTGGGGGAGGGACTGAAGCTTTCTTT
size: -; J: TRBJ1-1; V: TRBV21-1; D: -; CDR3: CASSFPTGLTEAFF; DNA: TGTGCCAGCAGCTTCCCGACAGGGTTGACTGAAGCTTTCTTT
size: -; J: TRBJ1-3; V: TRBV3-1/TRBV3-2; D: -; CDR3: CASSQLGNTIYF; DNA: TGTGCCAGCAGCCAACTCGGAAACACCATATATTTT